These 4 T cell receptor beta chains originate from one sample sequenced in a study of T cell repertoires in cytomegalovirus infection. TCRdb called the reads again in MiXCR, with one record for every CDR3 protein. Among around 490,000 distinct CDR3 sequences listed, 26% were seen once. Sequencing used PBMCs. These receptors originate from a human donor in good health (CMV status not recorded). Some clones in this sample may be carry-over from other donors' samples.

This clonotype has a count of ten or more. This chain uses TRBV7-2 with TRBJ2-1; D is unclear. Trimming took off 5 bases at V and 0 bases at J, with 8 bases between the two ends. Germline assignment: CDR1 SGHTA and CDR2 FQGNSA. The CDR3 spans 14 residues. The CDR3 here is CASSQAGSYNEQFF. CDR3 nucleotide sequence: TGTGCCAGCAGCCAAGCAGGCTCCTACAATGAGCAGTTCTTC.

The table lists this clonotype with many counts. This chain joins TRBV19 and TRBJ1-5; tentative D call: TRBD1 (5 bases). The CDR3 is made up of 14 amino acids. Germline V lookup: CDR1 LNHDA, CDR2 SQIVND (reference sequence). V was clipped by 4 bases and J by 2 bases, with 9 bases between them. The CDR3 sequence is CASSRVQGNQPQHF. In nucleotides, the CDR3 is TGTGCCAGTAGTAGAGTACAGGGCAATCAGCCCCAGCATTTT.

The chain links TRBV24-1 to TRBJ2-5; the match to TRBD2 covers 10 bases. Germline trimming cut 5 bases from V and 3 bases from J; bases unmatched to any gene: 8. The CDR3 contains 16 residues. Germline values: CDR1 KGHDR, CDR2 SFDVKD. The CDR3 DNA sequence: TGTGCCACCAGTGGAACTAGCGGGATGGTGGAAGAGACCCAGTACTTC. It translates to CATSGTSGMVEETQYF.

This clonotype turned up a few times. The CDR3 region is CASSYSRGSSGANVLTF. CDR3 coding DNA: TGTGCCAGCAGTTACTCCCGCGGGAGCTCTGGGGCCAACGTCCTGACTTTC. This chain connects TRBV6-5 to TRBJ2-6; 7 positions match TRBD2. CDR1 is MNHEY, CDR2 SVGAGI, per germline. The junction had 2 bases not matched to a gene; V was cut back by 0 bases and J by 0 bases. CDR3 length equals 17 residues.